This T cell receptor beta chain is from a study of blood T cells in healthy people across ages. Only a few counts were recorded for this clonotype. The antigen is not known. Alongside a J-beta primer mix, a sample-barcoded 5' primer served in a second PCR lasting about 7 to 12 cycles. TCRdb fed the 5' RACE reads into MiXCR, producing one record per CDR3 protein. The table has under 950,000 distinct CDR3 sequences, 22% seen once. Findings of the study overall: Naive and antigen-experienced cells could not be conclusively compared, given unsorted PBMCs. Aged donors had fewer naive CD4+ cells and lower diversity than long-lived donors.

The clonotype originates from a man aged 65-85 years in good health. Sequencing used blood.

CDR3 in amino acids: CAISNLGNSPLHF. DNA for the CDR3: TGTGCCATCAGTAACCTGGGCAATTCACCCCTCCACTTT. V gene TRBV10-3 combines with J gene TRBJ1-6; D is undetermined. With 5 bases removed from V and 7 bases from J, the gap between germline ends came to 9 bases. Per germline, CDR1 ENHRY and CDR2 SYGVKD. This CDR3 is built from 13 residues.